The 17 T cell receptor beta chains listed next were all sequenced from one sample in a study of control samples from healthy donors and cancer patients. The method was immunoSEQ multiplex PCR; TCRdb's version includes in-frame clones alone and lacks a portion of them. Here the sample spans around 84,000 clones, 75% to 85% being singletons. Sequenced material: PBMCs. All receptors come from a man aged 60 to 69 with head and neck cancer.

The rearrangement links TRBV6-5 to TRBJ1-3; D is undetermined. V lost 5 bases to trimming and J lost 2 bases, with 7 bases between them. Germline-derived CDR1 and CDR2 are MNHEY and SVGAGI. The CDR3 runs 13 residues. CDR3 protein: CASSINPGNTIYF. The DNA for the CDR3 is TGTGCCAGCAGTATTAATCCTGGAAACACCATATATTTT.

The V and J genes are TRBV19 and TRBJ2-3; TRBD2 matches 10 bases. The germline V gene has CDR1 LNHDA and CDR2 SQIVND (reference sequence). This CDR3 has 13 residues. The trim removed 8 bases at V and 4 bases at J, leaving 3 bases unmatched. CDR3 bases: TGTGCCAGTGCTAGCGGGAGCTCAGATACGCAGTATTTT. This sequence encodes CASASGSSDTQYF.

This chain joins TRBV19 and TRBJ2-6; D uncertain. The germline CDR1 and CDR2 sequences are LNHDA and SQIVND (reference sequence). V was shortened by 3 bases and J by 2 bases, with 8 bases between the two germline ends. The CDR3 has 15 residues. DNA of the CDR3: TGTGCCAGTAGTATCTGGAGTGCTGGGGCCAACGTCCTGACTTTC. Amino acid sequence: CASSIWSAGANVLTF.

The chain has TRBV4-2 and TRBJ1-1; 9 bases match TRBD1. Germline assignment: CDR1 LGHNA and CDR2 YNFKEQ. V shed 3 bases and J 2 bases; nucleotides not matched to a gene: 4. This CDR3 comprises 15 residues. The CDR3 bases are TGTGCCAGCAGCCAGGACAGGGGCTCAAACACTGAAGCTTTCTTT. Its translation: CASSQDRGSNTEAFF.

V usage is TRBV1 and J usage is TRBJ2-6; the DNA was not used to check the table's D call, TRBD2. TRBV1 is deemed a pseudogene. The CDR3 has 18 residues. CDR3 sequence reads: CTSSQTASGPSGANVLTF. CDR3 in DNA: TGCACCAGCAGCCAGACGGCTAGCGGTCCCTCTGGGGCCAACGTCCTGACTTTC.

The V gene is TRBV5-1, the J gene TRBJ2-1; D gene unclear. This CDR3 is 12 amino acids long. The V and J ends lost 0 bases and 4 bases respectively, with 2 bases between them. Germline loops: CDR1 SGHRS, CDR2 YFSETQ. The CDR3 region is CASSLEYNEQFF. The CDR3 DNA is TGCGCCAGCAGCTTGGAATACAATGAGCAGTTCTTC. The full variable domain, with the rest looked up from reference TRBV5-1 and TRBJ2-1, is KAGVTQTPRYLIKTRGQQVTLSCSPISGHRSVSWYQQTPGQGLQFLFEYFSETQRNKGNFPGRFSGRQFSNSRSEMNVSTLELGDSALYLCASSLEYNEQFFGPGTRLTVL.

The rearrangement uses TRBV28 and TRBJ2-4; no definite D call. The germline V gene has CDR1 MDHEN and CDR2 SYDVKM. The CDR3 is made up of 16 amino acids. Trimming stripped 1 base from V and 3 bases from J, with 13 bases between. The CDR3 DNA follows: TGTGCCAGCAGTTTATTGCAGGCCTTTGACAAAAACATTCAGTACTTC. This codes for CASSLLQAFDKNIQYF.

The chain recombines TRBV3-1 (or the pseudogene TRBV3-2) with TRBJ2-7, with 7 bases fitting TRBD2. The V gene end was trimmed by 1 base and the J gene end by 7 bases; junction bases not matched to a gene: 19. The germline V gene has CDR1 LGHDT and CDR2 YNNKEL (reference sequence). The CDR3 consists of 18 residues. As DNA, the CDR3 is TGTGCCAGCAGCCAAGGTCTAGCGGAGCCACTACGAGTGACGGAGCAGTACTTC. Translation: CASSQGLAEPLRVTEQYF.

The gene calls are TRBV27 and TRBJ2-2, with D possibly being TRBD1 or TRBD2 (5 bases each). Germline V gene sequence: CDR1 MNHEY, CDR2 SMNVEV (reference sequence). The CDR3 spans 15 residues. Trimming stripped 3 bases from V and 0 bases from J, with 8 bases between. The CDR3 region has the DNA TGTGCCAGCAGTTTGATGGGGGCGAACACCGGGGAGCTGTTTTTT. It encodes CASSLMGANTGELFF.

This chain joins TRBV25-1 and TRBJ1-1, with a tentative D call TRBD1 (5 bases). Trimming took off 2 bases at V and 2 bases at J, with 15 bases between the two ends. The CDR3 is 16 amino acids. Germline-derived CDR1 and CDR2 are MGHDK and SYGVNS. This CDR3 reads CASSERAGGVNTEAFF. CDR3 coding DNA: TGTGCCAGCAGTGAAAGGGCGGGAGGGGTCAACACTGAAGCTTTCTTT.

The rearrangement links TRBV6-5 to TRBJ1-2, with D possibly matching TRBD1 (5 bases). Looked up from germline, CDR1 is MNHEY and CDR2 is SVGAGI. V was shortened by 3 bases and J by 7 bases, with 15 bases between the two germline ends. The CDR3 has 14 residues. This chain's CDR3 is CASSYTPSGLGYTF. DNA for the CDR3: TGTGCCAGCAGTTATACCCCCTCAGGGCTTGGCTACACCTTC.

The V gene is TRBV18, the J gene TRBJ2-7; 7 bases align to TRBD1. Germline CDR1 is KGHSH and CDR2 is LQKENI. J lost 2 bases, V lost 5 bases, and 6 bases had no gene match. This CDR3 comprises 14 residues. The CDR3 bases are TGTGCCAGCTCAGCGACAGGGAGTGCCTACGAGCAGTACTTC. Protein product: CASSATGSAYEQYF. Using reference TRBV18 and TRBJ2-7 for the parts outside the CDR3, the full variable domain is NAGVMQNPRHLVRRRGQEARLRCSPMKGHSHVYWYRQLPEEGLKFMVYLQKENIIDESGMPKERFSAEFPKEGPSILRIQQVVRGDSAAYFCASSATGSAYEQYFGPGTRLTVT.

J is TRBJ2-7 and V is TRBV18, with 8 bases lining up with TRBD2. The J segment lost 4 bases and the V segment lost 2 bases, leaving 10 bases of the junction unmatched. The CDR3 covers 16 residues. Germline assignment: CDR1 KGHSH and CDR2 LQKENI. In nucleotides, the CDR3 is TGTGCCAGCTCACCATGGGGGGCGGCGGGAGGATACGAGCAGTACTTC. Its translation is CASSPWGAAGGYEQYF. Full variable domain (missing parts from reference TRBV18 and TRBJ2-7): NAGVMQNPRHLVRRRGQEARLRCSPMKGHSHVYWYRQLPEEGLKFMVYLQKENIIDESGMPKERFSAEFPKEGPSILRIQQVVRGDSAAYFCASSPWGAAGGYEQYFGPGTRLTVT.

This chain joins TRBV9 and TRBJ1-1, with 7 positions matching TRBD1. V dropped 4 bases and J dropped 4; count of bases not matched to a gene: 7. The CDR3 length is 14 residues. CDR1 is SGDLS, CDR2 YYNGEE, per germline. The CDR3 sequence is CASSPQTGFTEAFF. The CDR3 bases are TGTGCCAGCAGCCCCCAGACAGGGTTCACTGAAGCTTTCTTT.

The CDR3 region has the DNA TGTGCCAGCAGCTCCTGGACAGGGGGGACAGATACGCAGTATTTT. Translated: CASSSWTGGTDTQYF. This chain joins TRBV5-4 and TRBJ2-3; 10 nucleotides line up with TRBD1. CDR3 length: 15 amino acids. The germline V gene encodes CDR1 SGHNT and CDR2 YYREEE (reference sequence). With 3 bases clipped from V and 3 bases from J, the junction kept 4 bases outside the gene matches.

This chain links TRBV3-1 (or the pseudogene TRBV3-2) with TRBJ2-5; 9 positions match TRBD2. The germline gives CDR1 LGHDT, CDR2 YNNKEL (reference sequence). The CDR3 extends over 14 amino acids. J gave up 4 bases and V 4 bases, and 4 bases lay outside the gene matches. CDR3 residues: CASSLGGGGETQYF. The CDR3 bases are TGTGCCAGCAGCCTAGGCGGGGGGGGAGAGACCCAGTACTTC.

The rearrangement uses TRBV7-9 and TRBJ2-1; the match to TRBD2 covers 13 bases. Germline CDR1 SEHNR, CDR2 FQNEAQ (reference sequence). The V gene end was trimmed by 5 bases and the J gene end by 9 bases; junction bases not matched to a gene: 10. The CDR3 has 16 residues. The CDR3 region is CASSIGLAGDMGEQFF. The CDR3 DNA reads as TGTGCCAGCAGCATTGGACTAGCGGGAGATATGGGTGAGCAGTTCTTC.